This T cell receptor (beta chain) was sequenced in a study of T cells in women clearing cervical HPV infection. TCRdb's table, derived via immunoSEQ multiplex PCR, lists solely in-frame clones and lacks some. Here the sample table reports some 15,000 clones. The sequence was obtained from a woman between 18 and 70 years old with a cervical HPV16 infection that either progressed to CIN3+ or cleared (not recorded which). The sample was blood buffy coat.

CDR3 protein: CASSSSEIYEQYF. CDR3 DNA (partial): TGTGCCAGCAGCTCCTCAGAAATCTACGAG. V and J are TRBV7-9 and TRBJ2-7; no clear D. The read ends 3 residues shy of where the CDR3 ends; the end is completed using the germline J gene. V was pared by 4 bases and J by 3 bases, with 10 bases between. CDR3 size: 13 residues. In germline, CDR1 is SEHNR, CDR2 FQNEAQ (reference sequence).